This TCR beta chain was sequenced for a study of blood T cell repertoires in COVID-19. As for the study in general: Acute-phase and convalescent COVID-19 samples originated in the United States, Italy and Spain. Nucleic acid was either cDNA or gDNA, and it came from T cells, B-cell-depleted T cells, or PBMCs.

Per the germline V gene, CDR1 is SGHRS and CDR2 is YFSETQ. The CDR3 is 15 residues long. V dropped 3 bases and J dropped 6; count of bases not matched to a gene: 9. Libraries were prepared by immunoSEQ multiplex PCR; TCRdb keeps only in-frame clonotypes and omits some of them. Of tens of thousands of clones listed, approximately 80% are singletons. The chain recombines TRBV5-1 with TRBJ1-2; 9 bases line up with TRBD1. Sequencing used peripheral blood. The receptor was isolated from an older man with COVID-19, enrolled during active disease. The CDR3 sequence is CASSSPGQGRDGYTF. CDR3 nucleotides: TGCGCCAGCAGCTCCCCAGGACAGGGGCGTGATGGCTACACCTTC.